The next 19 T cell receptor beta chains were all read from a single sample in a study of control samples from healthy donors and cancer patients. TCRdb's copy holds only in-frame clones and misses some; the assay was immunoSEQ multiplex PCR. The sample shows 150,000 or so clones, 90% to 95% of them seen only once. The material sequenced was blood. The receptors stem from a woman in her 30s in good health.

The J gene is TRBJ1-1, the V gene TRBV30; D remains unclear. Deletions cut 1 base from V and 0 bases from J, with 6 bases between. Germline values: CDR1 GTSNPN, CDR2 SVGIG (reference sequence). The CDR3 contains 13 residues. In DNA form, the CDR3 reads TGTGCCTGGAGTGGAAACCTGAACACTGAAGCTTTCTTT. Its protein product is CAWSGNLNTEAFF.

V gene TRBV11-3 combines with J gene TRBJ2-2, with 14 bases that match TRBD2. The CDR3 spans 19 residues. The V gene end was trimmed by 5 bases and the J gene end by 3 bases; junction bases not matched to a gene: 11. Per the germline V gene, CDR1 is SGHNT and CDR2 is YENEEA. CDR3 protein: CASSPWGLAGAGYTGELFF. DNA for the CDR3: TGTGCCAGCAGCCCATGGGGACTAGCGGGAGCGGGGTACACCGGGGAGCTGTTTTTT.

The CDR3 coding sequence is TGCGCCAGCAGCCAAAGATTGGAGTACGAGCAGTACTTC. This sequence encodes CASSQRLEYEQYF. V gene TRBV4-1 combines with J gene TRBJ2-7; D not resolved. V was clipped by 2 bases and J by 4 bases, with 9 bases between them. This CDR3 comprises 13 residues. Germline V gene lookup returns CDR1 MGHRA and CDR2 YSYEKL.

The chain recombines TRBV27 with TRBJ2-2; D uncertain. Trimming removed 5 bases at V and 8 bases at J, with 12 bases between. Germline V CDR1 and CDR2: MNHEY, SMNVEV (reference sequence). CDR3 length: 13 residues. For the CDR3, the DNA is TGTGCCAGCAGTCCTATTAGCACTGGGGAGCTGTTTTTT. It yields the protein CASSPISTGELFF.

The chain has TRBV4-3 and TRBJ2-3; 15 bases fit TRBD2. Germline values: CDR1 LGHNA, CDR2 YSLEER. The CDR3 totals 15 residues. The junction had 2 bases not matched to a gene; V was cut back by 4 bases and J by 6 bases. CDR3 in amino acids: CASSPGTSGRDTQYF. Here the CDR3 DNA reads TGCGCCAGCAGCCCCGGGACTAGCGGGAGGGATACGCAGTATTTT.

The chain carries TRBV7-9 and TRBJ1-2, with D hard to call. The CDR3 runs 15 residues. Germline CDR1 is SEHNR and CDR2 is FQNEAQ (reference sequence). Deletions cut 0 bases from V and 7 bases from J, with 15 bases between. This CDR3 reads CASSLAQAVVGGYTF. The CDR3 bases are TGTGCCAGCAGCTTAGCGCAGGCGGTAGTCGGTGGCTACACCTTC.

This clone was seen only once. The chain couples TRBV5-1 to TRBJ2-7; 7 bases fit TRBD1. V trimming: 4 bases; J trimming: 2 bases; junction bases outside the gene matches: 6. The CDR3 sequence is 14 residues long. From germline, CDR1 is SGHRS and CDR2 YFSETQ. CDR3 sequence (DNA): TGCGCCAGCAGCCCGGACAGGCCTCCCTACGAGCAGTACTTC. Its translation is CASSPDRPPYEQYF.

The chain couples TRBV6-2 or TRBV6-3 to TRBJ1-1; 10 positions agree with TRBD1. The CDR3 is 16 residues long. The junction had 10 bases not matched to a gene; V was cut back by 6 bases and J by 3 bases. Per germline, CDR1 MNHEY and CDR2 SVGEGT. The CDR3 spells CASRPRQGALDTEAFF. The CDR3 DNA is TGTGCCAGCAGACCTCGACAGGGGGCTTTGGACACTGAAGCTTTCTTT.

The chain combines TRBV11-2 with TRBJ2-4; 7 bases align to TRBD2. Unmatched junction bases numbered 11, after V lost 5 bases and J lost 1 base. Germline V gives CDR1 SGHAT, CDR2 FQNNGV. This CDR3 region has 17 residues. CDR3 bases: TGTGCCAGCAGCCGGGGGAGGGGCACAGAGGCCAAAAACATTCAGTACTTC. Translation gives CASSRGRGTEAKNIQYF. Full variable domain (outside the CDR3, taken from reference TRBV11-2 and TRBJ2-4): EAGVAQSPRYKIIEKRQSVAFWCNPISGHATLYWYQQILGQGPKLLIQFQNNGVVDDSQLPKDRFSAERLKGVDSTLKIQPAKLEDSAVYLCASSRGRGTEAKNIQYFGAGTRLSVL.

The rearrangement uses TRBV9 and TRBJ2-2; no definite D call. V lost 5 bases, J lost 7 bases, and 12 bases lay in between. The CDR3 covers 13 residues. Germline assignment: CDR1 SGDLS and CDR2 YYNGEE. The CDR3 nucleotides read TGTGCCAGCAGTAAAGGGTTCAACGGGGAGCTGTTTTTT. Translation gives CASSKGFNGELFF.

This chain joins TRBV21-1 and TRBJ2-4; the DNA was not compared with TRBD2, the D call given in the table. TRBV21-1 is marked as a pseudogene. The CDR3 runs 16 residues. The CDR3 DNA reads as TGTGCCTGCTCCCTCCCGTGCCGGTTAGCCAAAAACATTCAGTACTTC. Protein: CACSLPCRLAKNIQYF.

This chain connects TRBV9 to TRBJ2-7; 13 nucleotides align to TRBD2. Germline assignment: CDR1 SGDLS and CDR2 YYNGEE. With 4 bases clipped from V and 5 bases from J, the junction kept 6 bases outside the gene matches. The CDR3 totals 15 residues. The CDR3 here is CASSRTSGRGDEQYF. CDR3 nucleotide sequence: TGTGCCAGCAGCAGAACTAGCGGGAGGGGCGACGAGCAGTACTTC.

The rearrangement links TRBV24-1 to TRBJ2-2; D is perhaps TRBD1 or TRBD2 (5 bases each). V was clipped by 9 bases and J by 1 base, with 11 bases between them. The CDR3 is 14 amino acids. Germline V lookup: CDR1 KGHDR, CDR2 SFDVKD. For the CDR3, the DNA is TGTGCCACCGAGAGGGGAAGGAACACCGGGGAGCTGTTTTTT. Translated: CATERGRNTGELFF.

The V gene is TRBV7-8, the J gene TRBJ1-1; D remains unclear. CDR3 size: 15 residues. V was cut by 1 base and J by 0 bases, with 9 bases left in between. Per germline, CDR1 SGHVS and CDR2 FQNEAQ. DNA of the CDR3: TGTGCCAGCAGCTTAGAAGGACGGGTGAACACTGAAGCTTTCTTT. Translated: CASSLEGRVNTEAFF. The variable domain in full, with the rest retrieved from reference TRBV7-8 and TRBJ1-1, is GAGVSQSPRYKVAKRGQDVALRCDPISGHVSLFWYQQALGQGPEFLTYFQNEAQLDKSGLPSDRFFAERPEGSVSTLKIQRTQQEDSAVYLCASSLEGRVNTEAFFGQGTRLTVV.

This clone has a single count. V gene TRBV2 combines with J gene TRBJ1-5; no clear D. The CDR3 is 15 residues long. V was cut by 6 bases and J by 0 bases, with 12 bases left in between. Germline CDR1 and CDR2: SNHLY and FYNNEI. The CDR3 nucleotides read TGTGCCAGCAGCAACCGACCGGGTAGCAATCAGCCCCAGCATTTT. Translated, it gives CASSNRPGSNQPQHF.

CDR3 coding DNA: TGTGCCAGCAGCCCCTCGACAGGGCCAGGTTGGGAGACCCAGTACTTC. Its protein is CASSPSTGPGWETQYF. The chain uses TRBV3-1 (or the pseudogene TRBV3-2) and TRBJ2-5; TRBD1 matches at 7 bases. The CDR3 runs 16 residues. Looked up from germline, CDR1 is LGHDT and CDR2 is YNNKEL (reference sequence). The trim removed 4 bases at V and 5 bases at J, leaving 13 bases unmatched.

The chain has TRBV6-5 and TRBJ2-5, with 9 positions matching TRBD1. The germline CDR1 and CDR2 sequences are MNHEY and SVGAGI. This CDR3 comprises 15 residues. Trimming took 8 bases from V and 5 from J; bases not matched to a gene: 12. CDR3 amino acids: CASLPNTGGQETQYF. In DNA, the CDR3 is TGTGCCAGCCTTCCAAACACAGGGGGCCAGGAGACCCAGTACTTC.

The CDR3 DNA reads TGCGCCAGCAGCTTGGTACGGAACACTGAAGCTTTCTTT. Translation gives CASSLVRNTEAFF. This chain connects TRBV5-1 to TRBJ1-1; D unresolved. Germline lookup yields CDR1 SGHRS and CDR2 YFSETQ. This CDR3 comprises 13 residues. The ends were cut back, 0 bases at V and 1 base at J, with 4 bases in the middle.

V gene TRBV19 combines with J gene TRBJ1-5, with 8 bases lining up with TRBD1. The CDR3 length is 14 residues. CDR1 is LNHDA, CDR2 SQIVND, per germline (reference sequence). With 8 bases clipped from V and 5 bases from J, the junction kept 8 bases outside the gene matches. The CDR3 DNA reads TGTGCCAGTTCCGGGACAGGTAGGTATCAGCCCCAGCATTTT. This sequence encodes CASSGTGRYQPQHF. The variable domain in full, with the rest retrieved from reference TRBV19 and TRBJ1-5, is DGGITQSPKYLFRKEGQNVTLSCEQNLNHDAMYWYRQDPGQGLRLIYYSQIVNDFQKGDIAEGYSVSREKKESFPLTVTSAQKNPTAFYLCASSGTGRYQPQHFGDGTRLSIL.